These 19 T cell receptor beta chains were sequenced from one sample in a study of shared clonotypes between healthy human individuals. Naive-designated CD8 cells lacked CD45RO, were positively enriched for CCR7, and omitted terminally differentiated effector memory CD45RA+ cells. The repertoire was sequenced with immunoSEQ multiplex PCR; TCRdb's copy has only in-frame clones and lacks some. Altogether about 2.1 million clones are present, about 93% being singletons, with the ten largest covering 1.7%. The sample taken for sequencing was naive CD8+ T cells from PBMCs. The origin of the receptors is a man aged 18 to 30 in good health. Some clones in this sample may be carry-over from other donors' samples.

The rearrangement links TRBV14 to TRBJ2-7, with D uncertain. V was pared by 1 base and J by 2 bases, with 9 bases between. Germline V gene sequence: CDR1 SGHDN, CDR2 FVKESK. This CDR3 spans 14 amino acids. CDR3: CASSQVATPYEQYF. The CDR3 nucleotides are TGTGCCAGCAGCCAAGTGGCGACTCCCTACGAGCAGTACTTC.

The chain has TRBV6-6 and TRBJ1-1; D possibly corresponds to TRBD1 (6 bases). V was clipped by 7 bases and J by 11 bases, with 17 bases between them. Per the germline V gene, CDR1 is MNHNY and CDR2 is SVGAGI (reference sequence). The length of the CDR3 is 12 residues. CDR3 in amino acids: CASIPLTGRAFF. DNA of the CDR3: TGTGCCAGCATCCCGCTGACAGGTCGGGCTTTCTTT.

The chain employs TRBV4-1 and TRBJ2-1; no firm D call. The V end lost 1 base, the J end lost 0 bases, and 7 bases lay between the germline ends. The CDR3 is 15 residues long. Germline assignment: CDR1 MGHRA and CDR2 YSYEKL. Here the CDR3 DNA reads TGCGCCAGCAGCCAAGCCCCTAGCTCCTACAATGAGCAGTTCTTC. This sequence encodes CASSQAPSSYNEQFF.

V gene TRBV4-2 combines with J gene TRBJ2-7, with D tentatively TRBD2 (7 bases). The CDR3 runs to 16 residues. Germline CDR1 is LGHNA and CDR2 is YNFKEQ. With 1 base removed from V and 2 bases from J, the gap between germline ends came to 15 bases. The CDR3 coding sequence is TGTGCCAGCAGCCAAGTTGAGGGGGGAGGGACCTACGAGCAGTACTTC. As protein: CASSQVEGGGTYEQYF.

This rearrangement joins TRBV12-1 to TRBJ2-5; the table's D call of TRBD2 was not tested on the DNA. TRBV12-1 is designated a pseudogene. This CDR3 has 16 residues. CDR3 region: CASSFGLGGRKETQYF. The CDR3 bases are TGTGCCAGCAGTTTTGGGTTGGGGGGGCGCAAAGAGACCCAGTACTTC.

The chain uses TRBV5-4 and TRBJ1-3; no clear D. CDR1 is SGHNT and CDR2 is YYREEE in the germline V gene (reference sequence). V shed 3 bases and J shed 4 bases, with 11 bases lying between them. The CDR3 is made up of 14 amino acids. This CDR3 reads CASSSSGVGNTIYF. CDR3 nucleotide sequence: TGTGCCAGCAGCTCCTCCGGGGTCGGAAACACCATATATTTT.

V and J are TRBV18 and TRBJ2-2; 9 bases map to TRBD2. The CDR3 totals 16 residues. Trimming took 6 bases from V and 0 from J; bases not matched to a gene: 5. The germline gives CDR1 KGHSH, CDR2 LQKENI. The CDR3 loop is CASSSTSGTNTGELFF. CDR3 nucleotides: TGTGCCAGCTCTTCGACTAGCGGCACGAACACCGGGGAGCTGTTTTTT.

CDR3 in DNA: TGTGCCAGCAGACCTCGGGCAGTGGGGACAACTAATGAAAAACTGTTTTTT. Translating it yields CASRPRAVGTTNEKLFF. The V call is TRBV27, the J call TRBJ1-4, with no clear D. V lost 6 bases, J lost 0 bases, and 17 bases lay in between. CDR3 length: 17 residues. Germline V CDR1 and CDR2: MNHEY, SMNVEV (reference sequence). Based on the CDR3 plus reference TRBV27 and TRBJ1-4, the full variable domain is EAQVTQNPRYLITVTGKKLTVTCSQNMNHEYMSWYRQDPGLGLRQIYYSMNVEVTDKGDVPEGYKVSRKEKRNFPLILESPSPNQTSLYFCASRPRAVGTTNEKLFFGSGTQLSVL.

The V and J genes are TRBV14 and TRBJ2-2; 8 bases match TRBD1. CDR3 length: 16 amino acids. Germline assignment: CDR1 SGHDN and CDR2 FVKESK. V lost 4 bases, J lost 0 bases, and 4 bases stayed unmatched. The CDR3 loop is CASSRAGQANTGELFF. CDR3 in DNA: TGTGCCAGCAGCCGGGCGGGACAGGCGAACACCGGGGAGCTGTTTTTT.

This clone has a handful of counts. The V and J genes are TRBV6-5 and TRBJ1-5; a possible D gene is TRBD1 (6 bases). This CDR3 contains 15 residues. The germline V and J ends were trimmed by 5 bases and 0 bases, with 11 bases remaining between them. In germline, CDR1 is MNHEY, CDR2 SVGAGI. CDR3 sequence: CASSPDRSSNQPQHF. CDR3 coding DNA: TGTGCCAGCAGTCCAGACAGGAGTAGCAATCAGCCCCAGCATTTT.

The rearrangement joins TRBV7-9 to TRBJ2-1; D remains ambiguous. The V gene's germline CDR1 is SEHNR and CDR2 FQNEAQ (reference sequence). CDR3 size: 11 residues. Deletions cut 7 bases from V and 7 bases from J, with 8 bases between. The CDR3 spells CASKATNEQFF. The CDR3 nucleotides are TGTGCCAGCAAGGCTACAAATGAGCAGTTCTTC.

The CDR3 spells CASSHGLPTYEQYF. The CDR3, as DNA: TGCGCCAGCAGCCATGGACTACCGACCTACGAGCAGTACTTC. The chain joins TRBV4-1 to TRBJ2-5; TRBD2 is a possible D gene (6 bases). TRBJ2-7 matches the DNA end more closely, so the J call is doubtful. There are 14 residues in the CDR3. Germline assignment: CDR1 MGHRA and CDR2 YSYEKL.

A single count supports this clone. The chain recombines TRBV7-3 with TRBJ2-3; D not resolved. Germline assignment: CDR1 SGHTA and CDR2 FQGTGA. The CDR3 totals 13 residues. The germline V and J ends were trimmed by 5 bases and 4 bases, with 10 bases remaining between them. The DNA of the CDR3 is TGTGCCAGCAGCCCAGAGCTACCAGATACGCAGTATTTT. Its translation: CASSPELPDTQYF. The whole variable domain, filled in from reference TRBV7-3 and TRBJ2-3, reads GAGVSQTPSNKVTEKGKYVELRCDPISGHTALYWYRQSLGQGPEFLIYFQGTGAADDSGLPNDRFFAVRPEGSVSTLKIQRTERGDSAVYLCASSPELPDTQYFGPGTRLTVL.

This clone showed up just once. The gene calls are TRBV11-1 and TRBJ2-5, with 7 nucleotides matching TRBD2. The CDR3 has 16 amino acids. The J segment lost 2 bases and the V segment lost 1 base, leaving 7 bases of the junction unmatched. Per the germline V gene, CDR1 is SGHAT and CDR2 is FQDESV (reference sequence). The CDR3 protein is CASSLVRGSPQETQYF. The CDR3 nucleotides read TGTGCCAGCAGCTTAGTTCGCGGGAGTCCTCAAGAGACCCAGTACTTC.

The chain is built from TRBV28 and TRBJ2-7, with 9 bases aligning to TRBD2. V trimming: 6 bases; J trimming: 3 bases; junction bases outside the gene matches: 12. CDR3 length equals 16 residues. The germline V gene encodes CDR1 MDHEN and CDR2 SYDVKM. CDR3 bases: TGTGCCAGCAGCCCTCGGTCACTAGCGGGCGGCTACGAGCAGTACTTC. Its protein product is CASSPRSLAGGYEQYF.

This clone was recorded once. This rearrangement joins TRBV6-5 to TRBJ2-7; 9 nucleotides agree with TRBD2. V lost 0 bases and J lost 5; bases outside the gene matches: 2. Germline V gives CDR1 MNHEY, CDR2 SVGAGI. The CDR3 totals 14 residues. The CDR3 DNA is TGTGCCAGCAGTTACTCGCGACTAGCGGACGAGCAGTACTTC. It specifies CASSYSRLADEQYF.

The CDR3 DNA is TGTGCCAGCAACTGGGGCGGGACATTCCTAAGCCTCGAGCAGTACTTC. Translation: CASNWGGTFLSLEQYF. The chain uses TRBV9 and TRBJ2-7; tentatively, D is TRBD1 or TRBD2 (6 bases each). CDR3 length: 16 residues. Looked up from germline, CDR1 is SGDLS and CDR2 is YYNGEE. V was clipped by 6 bases and J by 6 bases, with 25 bases between them.

The rearrangement links TRBV30 to TRBJ2-1; the D call may be TRBD1 or TRBD2 (5 bases each). The CDR3 totals 13 residues. Trimming took 3 bases from V and 3 from J, leaving 9 bases between them. Germline V lookup: CDR1 GTSNPN, CDR2 SVGIG (reference sequence). CDR3 region: CAWREDNYNEQFF. CDR3 sequence (DNA): TGTGCCTGGAGGGAGGACAACTACAATGAGCAGTTCTTC.

Regarding this clone: The same CDR3 also results from other DNA sequences found in this sample. The V and J genes are TRBV6-5 and TRBJ2-7; 9 positions agree with TRBD1. The CDR3 contains 13 residues. In germline, CDR1 is MNHEY, CDR2 SVGAGI. V gave up 2 bases and J gave up 7 bases; unmatched junction bases: 3. The CDR3 sequence is CASSYATGGEQYF. The CDR3 DNA is TGTGCCAGCAGTTACGCGACAGGGGGGGAGCAGTACTTC.